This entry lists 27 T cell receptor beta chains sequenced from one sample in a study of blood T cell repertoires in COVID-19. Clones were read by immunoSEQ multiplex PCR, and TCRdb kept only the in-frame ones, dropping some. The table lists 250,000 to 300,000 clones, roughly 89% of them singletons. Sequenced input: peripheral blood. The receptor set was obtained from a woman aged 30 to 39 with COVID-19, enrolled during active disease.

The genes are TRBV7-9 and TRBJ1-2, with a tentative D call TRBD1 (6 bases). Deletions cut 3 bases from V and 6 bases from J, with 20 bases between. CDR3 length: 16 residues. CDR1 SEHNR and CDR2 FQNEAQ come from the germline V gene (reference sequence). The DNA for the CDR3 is TGTGCCAGCAGCTTTTCCAGGGCCCAGGGGATCAATGGCTACACCTTC. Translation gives CASSFSRAQGINGYTF.

The DNA for the CDR3 is TGTGCCAGTACAGAAGGGAGCGAGCAGTACTTC. It translates to CASTEGSEQYF. The rearrangement links TRBV19 to TRBJ2-7; D is possibly TRBD2 (5 bases). This CDR3 has 11 amino acids. Trimming took 7 bases from V and 6 from J, leaving 10 bases between them. CDR1 is LNHDA, CDR2 SQIVND, per germline (reference sequence).

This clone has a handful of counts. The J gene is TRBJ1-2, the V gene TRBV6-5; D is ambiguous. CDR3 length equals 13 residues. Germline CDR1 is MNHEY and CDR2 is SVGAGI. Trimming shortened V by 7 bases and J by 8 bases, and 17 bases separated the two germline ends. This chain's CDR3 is CASIGRSFWGYTF. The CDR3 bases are TGTGCCAGCATTGGGCGCTCGTTCTGGGGCTACACCTTC.

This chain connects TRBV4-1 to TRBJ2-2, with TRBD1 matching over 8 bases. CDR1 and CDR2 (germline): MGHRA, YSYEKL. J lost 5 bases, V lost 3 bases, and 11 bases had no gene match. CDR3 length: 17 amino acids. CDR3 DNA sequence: TGCGCCAGCAGCCATTCCAGACAGGGGCTTTTAACCGGGGAGCTGTTTTTT. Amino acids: CASSHSRQGLLTGELFF.

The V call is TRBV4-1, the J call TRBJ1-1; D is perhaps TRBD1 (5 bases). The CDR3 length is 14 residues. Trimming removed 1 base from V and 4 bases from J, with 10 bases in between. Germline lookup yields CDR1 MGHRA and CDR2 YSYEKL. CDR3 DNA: TGCGCCAGCAGCCAAGGGGTGGGGCCCACTGAAGCTTTCTTT. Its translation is CASSQGVGPTEAFF.

This CDR3 is CASSLTGGAQAFF. The CDR3 DNA is TGTGCCAGCAGCCTGACAGGGGGCGCTCAAGCTTTCTTT. The J gene is TRBJ1-1, the V gene TRBV27; 10 bases align to TRBD1. Unmatched junction bases numbered 7, after V lost 6 bases and J lost 9 bases. The CDR3 sequence is 13 residues long. From germline, CDR1 is MNHEY and CDR2 SMNVEV (reference sequence).

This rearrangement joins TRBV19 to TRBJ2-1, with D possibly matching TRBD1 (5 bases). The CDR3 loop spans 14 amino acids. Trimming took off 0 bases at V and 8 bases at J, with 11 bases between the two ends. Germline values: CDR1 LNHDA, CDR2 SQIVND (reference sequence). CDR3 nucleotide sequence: TGTGCCAGTAGTATAGATTCCGTGACAGATGAGCAGTTCTTC. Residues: CASSIDSVTDEQFF.

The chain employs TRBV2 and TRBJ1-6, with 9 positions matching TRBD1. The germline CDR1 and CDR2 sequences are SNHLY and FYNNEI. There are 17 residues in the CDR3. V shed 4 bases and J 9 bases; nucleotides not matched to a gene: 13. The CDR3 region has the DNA TGTGCCAGCAGTGTGGGACAGGGTTTTTTGATTACTTCACCCCTCCACTTT. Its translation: CASSVGQGFLITSPLHF.

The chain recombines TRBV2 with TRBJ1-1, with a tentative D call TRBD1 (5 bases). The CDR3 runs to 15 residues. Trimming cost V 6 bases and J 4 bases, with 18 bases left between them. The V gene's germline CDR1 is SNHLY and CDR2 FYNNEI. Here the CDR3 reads CASRRLMGEATEAFF. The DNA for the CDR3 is TGTGCCAGCAGGAGGTTGATGGGGGAGGCCACTGAAGCTTTCTTT.

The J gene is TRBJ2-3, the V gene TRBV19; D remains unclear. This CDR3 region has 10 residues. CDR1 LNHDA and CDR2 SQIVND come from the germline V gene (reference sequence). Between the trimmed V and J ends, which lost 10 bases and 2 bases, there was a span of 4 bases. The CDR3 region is CATFTDTQYF. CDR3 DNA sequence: TGTGCCACCTTCACAGATACGCAGTATTTT.

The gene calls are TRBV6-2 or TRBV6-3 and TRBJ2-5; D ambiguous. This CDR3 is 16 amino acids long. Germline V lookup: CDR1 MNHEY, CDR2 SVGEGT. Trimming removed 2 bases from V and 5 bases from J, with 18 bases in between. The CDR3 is CASSYRYGARLETQYF. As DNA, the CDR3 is TGTGCCAGCAGTTACCGGTACGGTGCGAGGTTGGAGACCCAGTACTTC.

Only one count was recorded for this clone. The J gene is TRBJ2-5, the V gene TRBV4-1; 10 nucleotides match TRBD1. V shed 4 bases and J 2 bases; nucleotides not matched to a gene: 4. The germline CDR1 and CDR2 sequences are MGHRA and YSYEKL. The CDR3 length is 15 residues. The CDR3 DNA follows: TGCGCCAGCAGCCCACGGGACAGGGGTCAAGAGACCCAGTACTTC. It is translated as CASSPRDRGQETQYF.

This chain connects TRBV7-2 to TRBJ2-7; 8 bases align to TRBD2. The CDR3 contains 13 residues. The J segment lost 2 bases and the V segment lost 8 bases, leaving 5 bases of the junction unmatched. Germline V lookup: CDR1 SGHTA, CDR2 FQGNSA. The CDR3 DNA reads TGTGCCAGCGGCCGGGGGGGGGCCTACGAGCAGTACTTC. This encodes CASGRGGAYEQYF.

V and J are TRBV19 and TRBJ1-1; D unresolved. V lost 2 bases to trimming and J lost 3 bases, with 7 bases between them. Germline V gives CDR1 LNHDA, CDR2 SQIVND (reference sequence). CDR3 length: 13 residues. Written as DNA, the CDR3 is TGTGCCAGTAGTATATTCTCAGACACTGAAGCTTTCTTT. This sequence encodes CASSIFSDTEAFF.

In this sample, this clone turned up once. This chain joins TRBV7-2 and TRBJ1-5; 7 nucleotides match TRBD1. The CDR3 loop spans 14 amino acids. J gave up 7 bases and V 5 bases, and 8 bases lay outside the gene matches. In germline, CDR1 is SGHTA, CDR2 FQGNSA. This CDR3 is CASSLRQGWQPQHF. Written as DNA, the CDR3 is TGTGCCAGCAGCCTCCGACAGGGATGGCAGCCCCAGCATTTT. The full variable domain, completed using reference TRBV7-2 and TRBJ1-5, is GAGVSQSPSNKVTEKGKDVELRCDPISGHTALYWYRQSLGQGLEFLIYFQGNSAPDKSGLPSDRFSAERTGGSVSTLTIQRTQQEDSAVYLCASSLRQGWQPQHFGDGTRLSIL.

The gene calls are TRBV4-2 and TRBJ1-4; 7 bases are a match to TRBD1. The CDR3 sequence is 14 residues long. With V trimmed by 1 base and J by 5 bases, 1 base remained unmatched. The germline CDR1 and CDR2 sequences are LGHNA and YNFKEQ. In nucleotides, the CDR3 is TGTGCCAGCAGCCAAGTGGACAGGAATGAAAAACTGTTTTTT. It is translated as CASSQVDRNEKLFF.

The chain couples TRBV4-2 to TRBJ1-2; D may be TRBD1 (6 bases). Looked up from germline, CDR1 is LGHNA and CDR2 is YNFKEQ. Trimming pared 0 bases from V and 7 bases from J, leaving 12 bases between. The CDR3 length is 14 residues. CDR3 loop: CASSQETRGVGYTF. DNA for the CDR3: TGTGCCAGCAGCCAAGAGACCAGGGGTGTTGGCTACACCTTC.

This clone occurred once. CDR3 amino acids: CASSLVTWAAFF. CDR3 nucleotides: TGTGCCAGCAGCTTGGTAACATGGGCGGCTTTCTTT. This sequence joins TRBV5-8 and TRBJ1-1, with D unresolved. The CDR3 is 12 amino acids. Deletions cut 0 bases from V and 11 bases from J, with 11 bases between. CDR1 and CDR2 (germline): SGHTS, YDEGEE.

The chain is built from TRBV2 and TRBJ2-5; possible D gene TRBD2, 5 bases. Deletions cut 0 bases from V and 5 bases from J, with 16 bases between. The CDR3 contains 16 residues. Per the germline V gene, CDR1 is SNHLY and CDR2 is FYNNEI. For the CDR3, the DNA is TGTGCCAGCAGTGAAGCGCTGGCTAGCTGGTGGGAGACCCAGTACTTC. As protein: CASSEALASWWETQYF.

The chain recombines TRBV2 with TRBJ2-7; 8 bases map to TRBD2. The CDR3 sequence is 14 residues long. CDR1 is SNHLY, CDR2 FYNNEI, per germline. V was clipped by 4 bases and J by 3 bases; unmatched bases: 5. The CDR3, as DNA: TGTGCCAGCAGTGTGGAAGCGGGGGTCTACGAGCAGTACTTC. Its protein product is CASSVEAGVYEQYF. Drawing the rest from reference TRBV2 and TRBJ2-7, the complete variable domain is EPEVTQTPSHQVTQMGQEVILRCVPISNHLYFYWYRQILGQKVEFLVSFYNNEISEKSEIFDDQFSVERPDGSNFTLKIRSTKLEDSAMYFCASSVEAGVYEQYFGPGTRLTVT.

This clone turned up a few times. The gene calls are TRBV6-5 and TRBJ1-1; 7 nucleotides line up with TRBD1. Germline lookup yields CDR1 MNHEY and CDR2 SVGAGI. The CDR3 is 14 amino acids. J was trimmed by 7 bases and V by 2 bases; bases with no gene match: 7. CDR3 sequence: CASSYANRQGEAFF. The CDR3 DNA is TGTGCCAGCAGTTACGCCAATAGACAGGGTGAAGCTTTCTTT.

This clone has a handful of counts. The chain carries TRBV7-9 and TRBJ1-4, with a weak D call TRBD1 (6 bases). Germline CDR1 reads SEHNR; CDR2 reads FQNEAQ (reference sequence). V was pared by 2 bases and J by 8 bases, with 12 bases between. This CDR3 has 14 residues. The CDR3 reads CASSLSGVGEKLFF. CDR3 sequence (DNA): TGTGCCAGCAGCTTATCAGGGGTAGGCGAAAAACTGTTTTTT.

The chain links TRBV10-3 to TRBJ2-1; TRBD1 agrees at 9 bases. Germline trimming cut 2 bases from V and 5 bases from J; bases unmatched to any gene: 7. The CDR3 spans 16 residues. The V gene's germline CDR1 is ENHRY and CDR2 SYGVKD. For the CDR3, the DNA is TGTGCCATCAGTGAGCACAGGGGGCTTCTCAACAATGAGCAGTTCTTC. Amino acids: CAISEHRGLLNNEQFF.

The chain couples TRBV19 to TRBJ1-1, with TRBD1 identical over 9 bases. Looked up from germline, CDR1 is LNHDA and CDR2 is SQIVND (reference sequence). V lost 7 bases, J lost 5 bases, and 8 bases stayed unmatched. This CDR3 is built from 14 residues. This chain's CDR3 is CASTATGGYTEAFF. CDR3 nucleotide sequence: TGTGCCAGTACCGCGACAGGGGGTTATACTGAAGCTTTCTTT.

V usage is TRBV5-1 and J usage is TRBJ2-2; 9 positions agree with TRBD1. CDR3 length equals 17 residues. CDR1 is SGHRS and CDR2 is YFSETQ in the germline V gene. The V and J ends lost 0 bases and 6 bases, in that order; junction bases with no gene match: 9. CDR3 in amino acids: CASSLASTGGFSGELFF. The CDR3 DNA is TGCGCCAGCAGCTTGGCCAGCACAGGGGGCTTTTCCGGGGAGCTGTTTTTT.

The CDR3 DNA reads as TGTGCCAGCAGCCGCTCACAGGGGGCCTATAGCAATCAGCCCCAGCATTTT. Its protein product is CASSRSQGAYSNQPQHF. The V and J genes are TRBV3-1 (or the pseudogene TRBV3-2) and TRBJ1-5; 9 bases map to TRBD1. CDR1 and CDR2 (germline): LGHDT, YNNKEL (reference sequence). The ends lost 4 bases at V and 0 bases at J; junction bases unmatched: 7. This CDR3 spans 17 amino acids.

CDR3 bases: TGTGCCAGCAGTTACTCAGGGCGGGGAAACACTGAAGCTTTCTTT. The encoded protein is CASSYSGRGNTEAFF. The chain employs TRBV6-6 and TRBJ1-1, with D unclear. CDR3 length equals 15 residues. With 0 bases removed from V and 2 bases from J, the gap between germline ends came to 10 bases. CDR1 MNHNY and CDR2 SVGAGI come from the germline V gene (reference sequence).